What follows are 22 T cell receptor beta chains derived from one specimen sequenced in a study of cytomegalovirus exposure and HLA in healthy donors. PCR used 60 Vbeta primers and 13 Jbeta primers. The repertoire was sequenced with immunoSEQ multiplex PCR; TCRdb's copy has only in-frame clones and lacks some. Of roughly 120,000 clones in the sample, around 79% were seen once. The sample taken for sequencing was PBMCs. Receptors were obtained from a middle-aged woman in good health and CMV-seronegative.

This clone was seen a few times. J is TRBJ2-3 and V is TRBV5-8; D remains unclear. In germline, CDR1 is SGHTS, CDR2 YDEGEE. The CDR3 is 15 amino acids. Trimming pared 4 bases from V and 9 bases from J, leaving 21 bases between. CDR3 DNA: TGTGCCAGCAGCCCAGAGGCTAGTCGCGTGATAACGCAGTATTTT. Protein: CASSPEASRVITQYF.

This rearrangement joins TRBV11-2 to TRBJ2-7; 14 bases agree with TRBD2. The CDR3 consists of 15 residues. J was trimmed by 5 bases and V by 5 bases; bases with no gene match: 5. Germline loops: CDR1 SGHAT, CDR2 FQNNGV. The CDR3 region is CASSVGTSGRHEQYF. CDR3 DNA: TGTGCCAGCAGCGTTGGGACTAGCGGGAGACACGAGCAGTACTTC.

This clone was detected only a few times. V is TRBV4-1 and J is TRBJ1-4; TRBD1 agrees at 8 bases. The germline V gene has CDR1 MGHRA and CDR2 YSYEKL. CDR3 size: 16 residues. Trimming took 5 bases from V and 6 from J; bases not matched to a gene: 11. In DNA form, the CDR3 reads TGCGCCAGCAGCTCCCCCGGAAGGACAGGGTATGAAAAACTGTTTTTT. Its translation is CASSSPGRTGYEKLFF.

The chain recombines TRBV9 with TRBJ2-2, with 8 positions matching TRBD2. Germline lookup yields CDR1 SGDLS and CDR2 YYNGEE. The CDR3 is 15 amino acids. The ends lost 0 bases at V and 6 bases at J; junction bases unmatched: 4. CDR3 sequence (DNA): TGTGCCAGCAGCGTAGGGGATAGCGGGGCCGGGGAGCTGTTTTTT. This translates into CASSVGDSGAGELFF. Using reference TRBV9 and TRBJ2-2 for the parts outside the CDR3, the full variable domain is DSGVTQTPKHLITATGQRVTLRCSPRSGDLSVYWYQQSLDQGLQFLIQYYNGEERAKGNILERFSAQQFPDLHSELNLSSLELGDSALYFCASSVGDSGAGELFFGEGSRLTVL.

Note on this clone: Other nucleotide sequences in the sample specify the same CDR3. V is TRBV7-9 and J is TRBJ1-1, with D hard to call. Germline CDR1 SEHNR, CDR2 FQNEAQ (reference sequence). V was pared by 1 base and J by 4 bases, with 10 bases between. The CDR3 runs 14 residues. CDR3 coding DNA: TGTGCCAGCAGCTTAGGGGGTGAGGGCACTGAAGCTTTCTTT. Residues: CASSLGGEGTEAFF.

This clone is medium-sized. This chain uses TRBV4-2 with TRBJ1-4, with 8 bases matching TRBD1. Trimming took 0 bases from V and 7 from J; bases not matched to a gene: 7. CDR1 and CDR2 (germline): LGHNA, YNFKEQ. The CDR3 extends over 16 amino acids. The CDR3 DNA reads TGTGCCAGCAGCCAAGATGGACAGGGATCGGGTGAAAAACTGTTTTTT. Protein: CASSQDGQGSGEKLFF.

The gene calls are TRBV4-3 and TRBJ1-5, with TRBD1 matching over 10 bases. V lost 4 bases and J lost 4; bases outside the gene matches: 10. Germline V lookup: CDR1 LGHNA, CDR2 YSLEER. The length of the CDR3 is 17 residues. The CDR3 bases are TGCGCCAGCAGCCTCTCAGCCCGGGACAGGGGAAATCAGCCCCAGCATTTT. Protein sequence: CASSLSARDRGNQPQHF.

The chain recombines TRBV4-2 with TRBJ2-1, with TRBD2 as a possible D gene (5 bases). The CDR3 is 13 residues long. The ends were cut back, 0 bases at V and 9 bases at J, with 9 bases in the middle. The germline gives CDR1 LGHNA, CDR2 YNFKEQ. Here the CDR3 DNA reads TGTGCCAGCAGCCAAGATACGGGGAGTGAGCAGTTCTTC. It translates to CASSQDTGSEQFF.

CDR3 protein: CASSPPTGENTEAFF. The CDR3 nucleotides are TGTGCCAGCTCACCCCCGACAGGGGAGAACACTGAAGCTTTCTTT. The rearrangement joins TRBV18 to TRBJ1-1; TRBD1 matches 8 bases. Trimming took 3 bases from V and 1 from J; bases not matched to a gene: 4. The CDR3 length is 15 residues. Germline V gene data show CDR1 as KGHSH and CDR2 as LQKENI.

This clone was picked up one time. This chain connects TRBV5-4 to TRBJ2-5; D perhaps matches TRBD2 (6 bases). Germline-derived CDR1 and CDR2 are SGHNT and YYREEE (reference sequence). The CDR3 totals 15 residues. V dropped 8 bases and J dropped 5 bases, with 22 bases sitting between them. CDR3 loop: CASGTGTSPLETQYF. CDR3 nucleotide sequence: TGTGCCAGTGGGACCGGGACTTCCCCGTTGGAGACCCAGTACTTC.

The chain employs TRBV5-1 and TRBJ2-1, with D possibly being TRBD2 (5 bases). The germline gives CDR1 SGHRS, CDR2 YFSETQ. The CDR3 is 16 residues long. Trimming pared 4 bases from V and 1 base from J, leaving 15 bases between. The CDR3 here is CASSPRSSGSYNEQFF. Written as DNA, the CDR3 is TGCGCCAGCAGCCCGCGGAGTTCGGGATCCTACAATGAGCAGTTCTTC.

The chain employs TRBV5-5 and TRBJ2-3; D is perhaps TRBD1 (5 bases). The germline V gene has CDR1 SGHKS and CDR2 YYEKEE (reference sequence). Trimming shortened V by 4 bases and J by 3 bases, and 15 bases separated the two germline ends. The length of the CDR3 is 15 residues. The CDR3 sequence: CASSRGWDQTDTQYF. CDR3 nucleotide sequence: TGTGCCAGCAGCAGGGGTTGGGATCAAACAGATACGCAGTATTTT.

This chain uses TRBV4-3 with TRBJ1-5; TRBD1 might be the D (6 bases). Trimming removed 0 bases at V and 5 bases at J, with 11 bases between. CDR3 length equals 15 residues. Germline V lookup: CDR1 LGHNA, CDR2 YSLEER. As DNA, the CDR3 is TGCGCCAGCAGCCAAGATGACAGGTCCTATCAGCCCCAGCATTTT. The encoded protein is CASSQDDRSYQPQHF.

V is TRBV13 and J is TRBJ2-7; D unresolved. Between the trimmed V and J ends, which lost 2 bases and 5 bases, there was a span of 7 bases. In germline, CDR1 is PRHDT, CDR2 FYEKMQ (reference sequence). The CDR3 spans 12 residues. CDR3 region: CASSLRVDEQYF. DNA for the CDR3: TGTGCCAGCAGCTTACGCGTCGACGAGCAGTACTTC.

There are a few counts of this clone. This sequence joins TRBV7-9 and TRBJ1-1, with 9 bases identical to TRBD1. The trim removed 6 bases at V and 5 bases at J, leaving 7 bases unmatched. CDR3 size: 14 residues. Germline values: CDR1 SEHNR, CDR2 FQNEAQ (reference sequence). CDR3 sequence (DNA): TGTGCCAGCAGTTCCGGGACAGGGAGAACTGAAGCTTTCTTT. It specifies CASSSGTGRTEAFF.

This chain joins TRBV2 and TRBJ1-2, with D unresolved. CDR3 size: 14 residues. V was cut by 3 bases and J by 4 bases, with 12 bases left in between. Per germline, CDR1 SNHLY and CDR2 FYNNEI. As DNA, the CDR3 is TGTGCCAGCAGTGAGGAGGGCTTAGGCTATGGCTACACCTTC. Protein sequence: CASSEEGLGYGYTF.

The sample holds a few counts of this clone. The genes are TRBV19 and TRBJ2-5; 11 bases agree with TRBD1. From germline, CDR1 is LNHDA and CDR2 SQIVND (reference sequence). The V segment lost 3 bases and the J segment 6 bases; nucleotides outside the gene matches: 9. CDR3 size: 16 residues. In DNA, the CDR3 is TGTGCCAGTAGTATTGCCAGGACAGGGGGCAGGAAGACCCAGTACTTC. Its translation is CASSIARTGGRKTQYF. Looking up the rest from reference TRBV19 and TRBJ2-5 gives the full variable domain: DGGITQSPKYLFRKEGQNVTLSCEQNLNHDAMYWYRQDPGQGLRLIYYSQIVNDFQKGDIAEGYSVSREKKESFPLTVTSAQKNPTAFYLCASSIARTGGRKTQYFGPGTRLLVL.

The chain links TRBV20-1 to TRBJ2-5, with D hard to call. Trimming took off 6 bases at V and 4 bases at J, with 6 bases between the two ends. CDR1 is DFQATT, CDR2 SNEGSKA, per germline (reference sequence). This CDR3 is built from 10 residues. CDR3 nucleotides: TGCAGTGCAGAGCGAGAGACCCAGTACTTC. Its translation: CSAERETQYF.

The V gene is TRBV5-8, the J gene TRBJ2-3; D perhaps matches TRBD2 (5 bases). Germline loops: CDR1 SGHTS, CDR2 YDEGEE. The CDR3 covers 15 residues. V was pared by 4 bases and J by 1 base, with 13 bases between. The CDR3 protein is CASSAGGFGTDTQYF. As DNA, the CDR3 is TGTGCCAGCAGCGCCGGAGGTTTCGGCACAGATACGCAGTATTTT.

The chain couples TRBV27 to TRBJ2-3, with D maybe TRBD2 (5 bases). The germline V gene encodes CDR1 MNHEY and CDR2 SMNVEV (reference sequence). This CDR3 spans 13 amino acids. The V gene lost 8 bases and the J gene lost 2 bases, with 11 bases spanning the gap. The CDR3 reads CASSGLSTDTQYF. The CDR3 DNA reads as TGTGCCAGCTCGGGGTTGTCCACAGATACGCAGTATTTT.

The chain recombines TRBV5-1 with TRBJ2-7; D is perhaps TRBD2 (5 bases). The germline V and J ends were trimmed by 0 bases and 7 bases, with 17 bases remaining between them. From germline, CDR1 is SGHRS and CDR2 YFSETQ. The CDR3 is 15 amino acids. CDR3 in amino acids: CASSLEDSALREQYF. DNA of the CDR3: TGCGCCAGCAGCTTGGAGGACTCGGCCCTGCGAGAGCAGTACTTC.

The CDR3 is CATRGRGNEQYF. The DNA of the CDR3 is TGTGCCACCAGGGGGCGCGGGAACGAGCAGTACTTC. The rearrangement joins TRBV5-6 to TRBJ2-5; TRBD1 aligns across 8 bases. The last part of the DNA fits TRBJ2-7 better; the J call may be wrong. Germline V CDR1 and CDR2: SGHDT, YYEEEE. CDR3 length: 12 amino acids.